Following are 9 T cell receptor beta chains from one sample sequenced in a study of long-term antiretroviral therapy in people with HIV. It was version v3.0 of the immunoSEQ assay that was run at survey level. Libraries were prepared by immunoSEQ multiplex PCR; TCRdb keeps only in-frame clonotypes and omits some of them. The repertoire holds some 28,000 clones, with about 80% as singletons. The starting material was unsorted PBMCs, obtained 0.3 years after starting antiretroviral therapy. Receptors originate from a man aged 40-50 years with HIV.

The genes are TRBV28 and TRBJ2-3; 9 bases are shared with TRBD2. This CDR3 contains 16 residues. Trimming took 5 bases from V and 1 from J; bases not matched to a gene: 7. Germline values: CDR1 MDHEN, CDR2 SYDVKM. In DNA, the CDR3 is TGTGCCAGCAGTGATAGCGGGAGAGGCGGCACAGATACGCAGTATTTT. It translates to CASSDSGRGGTDTQYF.

The genes are TRBV10-3 and TRBJ2-5; weak D call: TRBD1 (6 bases). CDR3 length equals 19 residues. The germline V gene encodes CDR1 ENHRY and CDR2 SYGVKD. V gave up 0 bases and J gave up 1 base, with 21 bases separating them. The CDR3 DNA is TGTGCCATCAGTGAGTCAGTTCTAGGGCTAGACAGGACCCAAGAGACCCAGTACTTC. Amino acids: CAISESVLGLDRTQETQYF.

The chain is built from TRBV9 and TRBJ2-7; D may be TRBD2 (5 bases). Trimming cost V 4 bases and J 3 bases, with 17 bases left between them. Germline assignment: CDR1 SGDLS and CDR2 YYNGEE. The CDR3 runs to 15 residues. CDR3 amino acids: CASSPLPSLGYEQYF. CDR3 in DNA: TGTGCCAGCAGCCCTCTTCCTAGCCTGGGCTACGAGCAGTACTTC.

Notes on this clone: The germline gene is not matched at one end of the junction; a read error may be the cause. The rearrangement uses TRBV7-7 and TRBJ2-5; D not certain. This CDR3 spans 14 amino acids. The germline V gene has CDR1 SSHAT and CDR2 FNYEAQ (reference sequence). The CDR3: CASSLEDVGETQYF. DNA of the CDR3: TGTGCTAGCAGCTTAGAGGACGTGGGAGAGACCCAGTACTTC.

The CDR3 sequence: CASSLRSVSGRSSYEQYF. The CDR3 nucleotides read TGTGCCAGCAGCTTACGAAGTGTGAGCGGGAGGAGCTCCTACGAGCAGTACTTC. The chain has TRBV7-2 and TRBJ2-7, with 9 bases aligning to TRBD2. Trimming cost V 2 bases and J 0 bases; bases outside gene matches: 11. Germline CDR1 reads SGHTA; CDR2 reads FQGNSA. This CDR3 comprises 18 residues.

The V gene is TRBV10-3, the J gene TRBJ2-7; D is uncertain. Trimming took off 11 bases at V and 2 bases at J, with 13 bases between the two ends. This CDR3 has 12 residues. Germline-derived CDR1 and CDR2 are ENHRY and SYGVKD. The CDR3 DNA sequence: TGTGCCGTCTCCGATGCGGCCTACGAGCAGTACTTC. This gives the protein CAVSDAAYEQYF.

The rearrangement joins TRBV4-3 to TRBJ2-1; TRBD2 is a possible D gene (5 bases). The CDR3 has 14 amino acids. Trimming removed 0 bases from V and 3 bases from J, with 6 bases in between. The germline CDR1 and CDR2 sequences are LGHNA and YSLEER. The CDR3 DNA sequence: TGCGCCAGCAGCCAAGAAGGAGGCTACAATGAGCAGTTCTTC. Translation gives CASSQEGGYNEQFF.

The V gene is TRBV11-3, the J gene TRBJ2-2; D gene ambiguous. With 0 bases removed from V and 4 bases from J, the gap between germline ends came to 9 bases. This CDR3 region has 15 residues. The germline gives CDR1 SGHNT, CDR2 YENEEA. The CDR3 coding sequence is TGTGCCAGCAGCTTAGACAGCCTTATCACCGGGGAGCTGTTTTTT. This codes for CASSLDSLITGELFF. Based on the CDR3 plus reference TRBV11-3 and TRBJ2-2, the full variable domain is EAGVVQSPRYKIIEKKQPVAFWCNPISGHNTLYWYLQNLGQGPELLIRYENEEAVDDSQLPKDRFSAERLKGVDSTLKIQPAELGDSAVYLCASSLDSLITGELFFGEGSRLTVL.

The chain carries TRBV30 and TRBJ2-5, with no clear D. V lost 0 bases and J 5 bases, leaving 10 bases between the germline ends. In germline, CDR1 is GTSNPN, CDR2 SVGIG (reference sequence). The CDR3 is 13 residues long. CDR3 in DNA: TGTGCCTGGAGTGTTGGGCTTGTCGAGACCCAGTACTTC. Protein: CAWSVGLVETQYF.